The 9 T cell receptor beta chains given below trace back to one sample, sequenced in a study of T cells in Graves' hyperthyroidism and ophthalmopathy. Researchers amplified the TCR beta CDR3 regions from RNA transcripts. In the first-round RT-PCR of the TCR CDR3, the HTBI primer set was used. TCRdb reanalysed the multiplex PCR reads using MiXCR and keeps one entry per CDR3 protein. The repertoire holds about 580,000 distinct CDR3 sequences, roughly 50% seen once, with around 7.7% in the top ten. Material for sequencing was peripheral blood or thyroid tissue (not recorded which). These receptors all stem from a woman aged 18-30 years with Graves' hyperthyroidism.

The chain links TRBV14 to TRBJ2-7; possibly TRBD1 or TRBD2 for D (5 bases each). Germline lookup yields CDR1 SGHDN and CDR2 FVKESK. Trimming pared 3 bases from V and 3 bases from J, leaving 15 bases between. The CDR3 is 15 residues long. The CDR3 protein is CASSQGVGFSYEQYF. CDR3 DNA: TGTGCCAGCAGCCAGGGGGTAGGGTTTAGCTACGAGCAGTACTTC.

The rearrangement links TRBV5-4 to TRBJ1-2; D unresolved. From germline, CDR1 is SGHNT and CDR2 YYREEE (reference sequence). The CDR3 consists of 12 residues. The V end lost 0 bases, the J end lost 12 bases, and 12 bases lay between the germline ends. CDR3 bases: TGTGCCAGCAGCTTGGGCAACGGGAGGGACACCTTC. The encoded protein is CASSLGNGRDTF.

The chain is built from TRBV24-1 and TRBJ1-5; tentatively, D is TRBD1 (5 bases). Trimming took 5 bases from V and 6 from J, leaving 16 bases between them. The CDR3 has 15 amino acids. Germline loops: CDR1 KGHDR, CDR2 SFDVKD. CDR3 residues: CATSARAGLGQPQHF. For the CDR3, the DNA is TGTGCCACCAGTGCTAGGGCAGGGCTTGGTCAGCCCCAGCATTTT.

The chain joins TRBV20-1 to TRBJ1-6; 7 positions match TRBD1. The CDR3 contains 17 residues. Germline assignment: CDR1 DFQATT and CDR2 SNEGSKA (reference sequence). V shed 3 bases, J shed 4 bases, and the junction held 12 bases outside the gene matches. For the CDR3, the DNA is TGCAGTGCTAGTTCGTTTGACAGGGTCCTTTATAATTCACCCCTCCACTTT. Its translation is CSASSFDRVLYNSPLHF.

V usage is TRBV6-4 and J usage is TRBJ2-1; 8 positions match TRBD2. The CDR3 consists of 14 residues. Germline V gene lookup returns CDR1 MRHNA and CDR2 SNTAGT. Trimming cost V 4 bases and J 5 bases; bases outside gene matches: 4. Here the CDR3 reads CASSALAGDNEQFF. As DNA, the CDR3 is TGTGCCAGCAGTGCCCTAGCGGGTGACAATGAGCAGTTCTTC.

V gene TRBV20-1 combines with J gene TRBJ1-4; D is possibly TRBD1 (6 bases). Germline values: CDR1 DFQATT, CDR2 SNEGSKA (reference sequence). Trimming stripped 3 bases from V and 5 bases from J, with 13 bases between. This CDR3 region has 14 residues. The CDR3 reads CSASGGPSNEKLFF. CDR3 coding DNA: TGCAGTGCTAGCGGGGGGCCTAGCAATGAAAAACTGTTTTTT.

V is TRBV25-1 and J is TRBJ1-2; 7 bases are a match to TRBD1. Germline CDR1 and CDR2: MGHDK and SYGVNS. The length of the CDR3 is 14 residues. The trim removed 2 bases at V and 7 bases at J, leaving 7 bases unmatched. CDR3 DNA: TGTGCCAGCAGTGAACCATGGGGGACAGCTGGCTACACCTTC. This sequence encodes CASSEPWGTAGYTF.

The chain links TRBV30 to TRBJ1-3, with D unresolved. CDR1 and CDR2 from the germline V gene are GTSNPN and SVGIG (reference sequence). The CDR3 totals 14 residues. V shed 0 bases and J shed 2 bases, with 8 bases lying between them. The CDR3 sequence: CAWSVQHAGNTIYF. CDR3 nucleotide sequence: TGTGCCTGGAGTGTACAACATGCTGGAAACACCATATATTTT.

In regard to this clonotype: This could be a read error, since a much larger clone is one nucleotide away. The chain couples TRBV12-3 or TRBV12-4 to TRBJ2-7; 12 positions match TRBD2. The CDR3 length is 22 residues. V gave up 3 bases and J gave up 4 bases; unmatched junction bases: 25. The CDR3 loop reads CASSFRAPQLAGGPSSGYEQYF. The CDR3 nucleotides are TGTGCCAGCAGTTTCAGGGCTCCACAGCTAGCGGGAGGGCCATCGTCGGGTTACGAGCAGTACTTC.